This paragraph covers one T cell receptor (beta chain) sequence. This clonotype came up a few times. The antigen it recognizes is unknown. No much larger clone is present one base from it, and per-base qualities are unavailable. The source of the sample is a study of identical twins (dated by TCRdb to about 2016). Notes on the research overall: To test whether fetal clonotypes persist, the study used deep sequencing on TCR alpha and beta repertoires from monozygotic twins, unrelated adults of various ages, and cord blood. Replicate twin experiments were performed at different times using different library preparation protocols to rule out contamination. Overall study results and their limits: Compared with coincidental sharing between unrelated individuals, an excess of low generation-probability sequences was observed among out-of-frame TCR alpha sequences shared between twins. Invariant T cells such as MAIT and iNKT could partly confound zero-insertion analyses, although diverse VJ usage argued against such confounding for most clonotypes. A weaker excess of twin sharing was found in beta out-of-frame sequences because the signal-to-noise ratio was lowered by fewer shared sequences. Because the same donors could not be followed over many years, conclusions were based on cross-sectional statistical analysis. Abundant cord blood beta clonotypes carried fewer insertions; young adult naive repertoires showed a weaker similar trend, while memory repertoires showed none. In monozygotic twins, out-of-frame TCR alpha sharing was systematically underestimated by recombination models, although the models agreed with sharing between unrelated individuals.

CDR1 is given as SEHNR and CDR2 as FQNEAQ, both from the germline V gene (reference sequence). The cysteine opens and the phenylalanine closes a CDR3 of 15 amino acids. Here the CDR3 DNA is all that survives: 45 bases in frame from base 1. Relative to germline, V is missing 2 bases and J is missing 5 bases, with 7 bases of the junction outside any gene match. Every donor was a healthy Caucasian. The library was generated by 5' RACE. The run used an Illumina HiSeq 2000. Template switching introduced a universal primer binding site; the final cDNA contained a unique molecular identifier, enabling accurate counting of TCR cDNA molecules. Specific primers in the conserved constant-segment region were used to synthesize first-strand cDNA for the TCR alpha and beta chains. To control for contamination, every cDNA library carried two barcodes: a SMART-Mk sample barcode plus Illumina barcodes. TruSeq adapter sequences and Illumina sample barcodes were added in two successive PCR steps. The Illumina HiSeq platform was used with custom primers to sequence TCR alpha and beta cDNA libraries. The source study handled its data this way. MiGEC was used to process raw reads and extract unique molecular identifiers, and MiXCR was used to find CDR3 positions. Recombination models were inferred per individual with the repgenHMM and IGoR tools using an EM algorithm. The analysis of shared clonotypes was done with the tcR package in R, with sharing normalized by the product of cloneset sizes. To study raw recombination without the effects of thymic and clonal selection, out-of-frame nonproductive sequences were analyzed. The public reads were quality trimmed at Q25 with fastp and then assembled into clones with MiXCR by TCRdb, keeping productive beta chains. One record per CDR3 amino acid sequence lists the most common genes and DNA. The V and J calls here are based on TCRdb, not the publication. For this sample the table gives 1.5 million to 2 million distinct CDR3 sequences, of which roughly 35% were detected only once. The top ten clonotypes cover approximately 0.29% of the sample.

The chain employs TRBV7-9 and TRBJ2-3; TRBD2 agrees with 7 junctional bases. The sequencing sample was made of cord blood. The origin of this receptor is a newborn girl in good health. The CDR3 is CASSLWREKGDTQYF. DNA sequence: TGTGCCAGCAGCTTATGGCGGGAGAAGGGAGATACGCAGTATTTT.